Listed here are 17 T cell receptor beta chains from one sample, sequenced in a study of control samples from healthy donors and cancer patients. Clones were read by immunoSEQ multiplex PCR, and TCRdb kept only the in-frame ones, dropping some. Among about 190,000 clones listed, about 89% were seen once. The specimen was blood. The receptors come from a man younger than 40 in good health.

The J gene is TRBJ2-1, the V gene TRBV5-1; TRBD2 agrees at 7 bases. The CDR3 runs 17 residues. Losses at the gene ends were 0 bases for V and 5 bases for J; bases not matched to a gene: 11. Germline V lookup: CDR1 SGHRS, CDR2 YFSETQ. CDR3 sequence (DNA): TGCGCCAGCAGCTTGGGTGCTCTAGCGGACCAAGACAATGAGCAGTTCTTC. It yields the protein CASSLGALADQDNEQFF.

The genes are TRBV7-8 and TRBJ2-7, with 8 bases that match TRBD2. Germline V gene data show CDR1 as SGHVS and CDR2 as FQNEAQ. V gave up 7 bases and J gave up 5 bases; unmatched junction bases: 10. The CDR3 runs to 14 residues. The CDR3 reads CASTSGTSDDEQYF. The CDR3 region has the DNA TGTGCCAGCACCTCCGGGACTAGTGATGACGAGCAGTACTTC.

This sequence joins TRBV3-1 (or the pseudogene TRBV3-2) and TRBJ2-1, with 12 bases identical to TRBD2. The CDR3 runs 17 residues. Per the germline V gene, CDR1 is LGHDT and CDR2 is YNNKEL (reference sequence). With V trimmed by 3 bases and J by 6 bases, 9 bases remained unmatched. CDR3 in amino acids: CASSHQAPGLAGNEQFF. For the CDR3, the DNA is TGTGCCAGCAGCCATCAAGCTCCGGGACTAGCGGGCAATGAGCAGTTCTTC.

The chain couples TRBV27 to TRBJ2-7, with 7 positions matching TRBD1. The trim removed 7 bases at V and 4 bases at J, leaving 13 bases unmatched. The CDR3 sequence is 15 residues long. CDR1 and CDR2 from the germline V gene are MNHEY and SMNVEV (reference sequence). CDR3 nucleotides: TGTGCCAGCAAGCAAAACCGGGACAGATTATACGAGCAGTACTTC. Its translation is CASKQNRDRLYEQYF.

The V and J genes are TRBV5-1 and TRBJ1-2; tentative D call: TRBD1 (6 bases). The germline V and J ends were trimmed by 4 bases and 4 bases, with 14 bases remaining between them. Germline-derived CDR1 and CDR2 are SGHRS and YFSETQ. This CDR3 spans 14 amino acids. The CDR3 nucleotides read TGCGCCAGCAGCCCGGACAGATCTTTCTATGGCTACACCTTC. Protein: CASSPDRSFYGYTF.

The chain joins TRBV27 to TRBJ1-2; D is ambiguous. This CDR3 is 13 amino acids long. Germline V gene data show CDR1 as MNHEY and CDR2 as SMNVEV (reference sequence). Trimming took off 5 bases at V and 4 bases at J, with 11 bases between the two ends. The DNA for the CDR3 is TGTGCCAGCAGTCCCACGCCCAGCTATGGCTACACCTTC. Translation: CASSPTPSYGYTF.

This clone has a single count. The chain recombines TRBV7-9 with TRBJ2-1, with D perhaps TRBD2 (7 bases). V was shortened by 5 bases and J by 3 bases, with 14 bases between the two germline ends. The CDR3 runs 15 residues. Germline V gene data show CDR1 as SEHNR and CDR2 as FQNEAQ (reference sequence). Here the CDR3 reads CASSRGAGSYNEQFF. Here the CDR3 DNA reads TGTGCCAGCAGCCGGGGGGCAGGGAGCTACAATGAGCAGTTCTTC.

This chain joins TRBV7-9 and TRBJ2-7, with 13 bases fitting TRBD2. With V trimmed by 4 bases and J by 5 bases, 2 bases remained unmatched. The CDR3 covers 14 residues. CDR1 and CDR2 (germline): SEHNR, FQNEAQ (reference sequence). CDR3 region: CASSSGTSGDEQYF. CDR3 nucleotide sequence: TGTGCCAGCAGCTCCGGGACTAGCGGGGACGAGCAGTACTTC.

The V and J genes are TRBV7-2 and TRBJ1-1; no firm D call. CDR1 and CDR2 from the germline V gene are SGHTA and FQGNSA. V was pared by 8 bases and J by 1 base, with 17 bases between. This CDR3 contains 15 residues. CDR3 loop: CASRSDYNQNTEAFF. CDR3 nucleotides: TGTGCCAGCCGATCCGATTACAACCAGAACACTGAAGCTTTCTTT.

The chain carries TRBV7-9 and TRBJ2-1; perhaps D is TRBD1 or TRBD2 (7 bases each). Trimming shortened V by 3 bases and J by 5 bases, and 17 bases separated the two germline ends. CDR1 is SEHNR and CDR2 is FQNEAQ in the germline V gene (reference sequence). The CDR3 is 16 residues long. DNA for the CDR3: TGTGCCAGCAGCTTCGCACAGGGGACTACTAACAATGAGCAGTTCTTC. It translates to CASSFAQGTTNNEQFF.

J is TRBJ1-2 and V is TRBV5-6; no definite D call. Trimming cost V 0 bases and J 7 bases, with 7 bases left between them. CDR3 length: 12 amino acids. Germline values: CDR1 SGHDT, CDR2 YYEEEE. CDR3 amino acids: CASSLGSGGYTF. In DNA form, the CDR3 reads TGTGCCAGCAGCTTGGGCTCAGGTGGCTACACCTTC.

CDR3 in amino acids: CASSRPGLPEGEQFF. CDR3 bases: TGTGCCAGCAGTAGACCGGGACTTCCTGAGGGTGAGCAGTTCTTC. The chain carries TRBV6-5 and TRBJ2-1; possible D gene TRBD2, 6 bases. V was clipped by 5 bases and J by 9 bases, with 20 bases between them. The germline gives CDR1 MNHEY, CDR2 SVGAGI. The CDR3 is 15 residues long.

V and J are TRBV5-1 and TRBJ1-4; D is uncertain. Trimming removed 0 bases at V and 0 bases at J, with 3 bases between. This CDR3 comprises 14 residues. From germline, CDR1 is SGHRS and CDR2 YFSETQ. CDR3 protein: CASSLEATNEKLFF. CDR3 DNA: TGCGCCAGCAGCTTGGAGGCAACTAATGAAAAACTGTTTTTT.

This rearrangement joins TRBV3-1 (or the pseudogene TRBV3-2) to TRBJ1-3; D remains ambiguous. The germline V and J ends were trimmed by 4 bases and 4 bases, with 8 bases remaining between them. Germline assignment: CDR1 LGHDT and CDR2 YNNKEL (reference sequence). This CDR3 comprises 13 residues. CDR3 amino acids: CASSPRSGNTIYF. The CDR3 DNA reads as TGTGCCAGCAGCCCGAGGTCCGGAAACACCATATATTTT.

This chain links TRBV29-1 with TRBJ2-3; D is uncertain. Germline V gene lookup returns CDR1 SQVTM and CDR2 ANQGSEA. The CDR3 sequence is 16 residues long. Trimming left V 3 bases short and J 3 bases short, with 19 bases between. CDR3 loop: CSVEPPGQSFTDTQYF. The CDR3 region has the DNA TGCAGCGTTGAGCCCCCGGGCCAGTCATTTACAGATACGCAGTATTTT.

The chain recombines TRBV7-9 with TRBJ2-5; D is possibly TRBD1 or TRBD2 (7 bases each). The germline V gene has CDR1 SEHNR and CDR2 FQNEAQ (reference sequence). The V end was cut by 6 bases, the J end by 5 bases, with 16 bases between. The CDR3 runs 14 residues. CDR3 DNA: TGTGCCAGCAGACTAACAGGGGAGGGGGAGACCCAGTACTTC. Its protein is CASRLTGEGETQYF.

This chain connects TRBV19 to TRBJ1-5; TRBD1 might be the D (5 bases). Per the germline V gene, CDR1 is LNHDA and CDR2 is SQIVND (reference sequence). V lost 6 bases, J lost 5 bases, and 26 bases lay in between. This CDR3 has 18 amino acids. Here the CDR3 reads CASRNSRDGAFFDQPQHF. The CDR3 coding sequence is TGTGCCAGTAGGAATTCACGGGACGGGGCCTTCTTCGATCAGCCCCAGCATTTT.